The 15 T cell receptor beta chains below come from one sample, sequenced in a study of T cell responses to AZD1222 COVID-19 vaccine. The method was immunoSEQ multiplex PCR; TCRdb's version includes in-frame clones alone and lacks a portion of them. This table has 150,000 to 200,000 clones, approximately 93% appearing once. Source: peripheral blood, taken on day 0 of AZD1222 vaccination. The source of these receptors is an adult in good health.

The chain recombines TRBV5-6 with TRBJ1-1; the D is unclear. The germline V and J ends were trimmed by 0 bases and 6 bases, with 12 bases remaining between them. Germline V lookup: CDR1 SGHDT, CDR2 YYEEEE. The CDR3 loop spans 14 amino acids. The DNA of the CDR3 is TGTGCCAGCAGCTTGGCCTACGGGTTACCTGAAGCTTTCTTT. As protein: CASSLAYGLPEAFF.

This rearrangement joins TRBV7-2 to TRBJ1-3; possible D gene TRBD1, 5 bases. From germline, CDR1 is SGHTA and CDR2 FQGNSA. The V and J ends lost 8 bases and 6 bases respectively, with 23 bases between them. The CDR3 is 16 amino acids. This CDR3 is CASALGHGARSNTIYF. CDR3 DNA sequence: TGTGCCAGCGCCTTGGGGCACGGGGCGCGTTCAAACACCATATATTTT. Filled out from reference TRBV7-2 and TRBJ1-3, the complete variable domain reads GAGVSQSPSNKVTEKGKDVELRCDPISGHTALYWYRQSLGQGLEFLIYFQGNSAPDKSGLPSDRFSAERTGGSVSTLTIQRTQQEDSAVYLCASALGHGARSNTIYFGEGSWLTVV.

The V call is TRBV2, the J call TRBJ2-3, with 10 bases aligning to TRBD1. Unmatched junction bases numbered 8, after V lost 4 bases and J lost 4 bases. Germline assignment: CDR1 SNHLY and CDR2 FYNNEI. This CDR3 region has 16 residues. CDR3 sequence reads: CASSAPGTGVADTQYF. The CDR3 DNA reads as TGTGCCAGCAGTGCCCCCGGGACAGGGGTAGCAGATACGCAGTATTTT.

The rearrangement joins TRBV6-1 to TRBJ2-5; no definite D call. This CDR3 spans 12 amino acids. With 3 bases removed from V and 4 bases from J, the gap between germline ends came to 6 bases. Germline-derived CDR1 and CDR2 are MNHNS and SASEGT. The CDR3, as DNA: TGTGCCAGCAGTGAGCCTGGAGAGACCCAGTACTTC. Its protein product is CASSEPGETQYF.

The V call is TRBV5-1, the J call TRBJ1-6; perhaps TRBD1 as D (6 bases). CDR3 length: 16 residues. Trimming took off 4 bases at V and 5 bases at J, with 16 bases between the two ends. CDR1 and CDR2 from the germline V gene are SGHRS and YFSETQ. The CDR3 nucleotides are TGCGCCAGCAGCCTCACGACAGGAACCCATAATTCACCCCTCCACTTT. Amino acid sequence: CASSLTTGTHNSPLHF.

In its sample, this clone was seen once. The rearrangement uses TRBV5-4 and TRBJ2-7, with D perhaps matching TRBD2 (6 bases). Between the trimmed V and J ends, which lost 0 bases and 2 bases, there was a span of 12 bases. The CDR3 loop spans 15 amino acids. CDR1 and CDR2 from the germline V gene are SGHNT and YYREEE (reference sequence). This chain's CDR3 is CASSLAGSGPYEQYF. In DNA, the CDR3 is TGTGCCAGCAGCTTGGCTGGTAGCGGCCCCTACGAGCAGTACTTC. Based on the CDR3 plus reference TRBV5-4 and TRBJ2-7, the full variable domain is ETGVTQSPTHLIKTRGQQVTLRCSSQSGHNTVSWYQQALGQGPQFIFQYYREEENGRGNFPPRFSGLQFPNYSSELNVNALELDDSALYLCASSLAGSGPYEQYFGPGTRLTVT.

The V call is TRBV6-5, the J call TRBJ2-2; D may be TRBD1 (6 bases). V dropped 0 bases and J dropped 4 bases, with 6 bases sitting between them. The CDR3 extends over 14 amino acids. Germline assignment: CDR1 MNHEY and CDR2 SVGAGI. In DNA, the CDR3 is TGTGCCAGCAGTTACTCAGGGGGCACCGGGGAGCTGTTTTTT. It specifies CASSYSGGTGELFF.

This chain joins TRBV28 and TRBJ2-3, with D possibly being TRBD2 (5 bases). Germline lookup yields CDR1 MDHEN and CDR2 SYDVKM. The CDR3 has 15 amino acids. Trimming cost V 6 bases and J 0 bases, with 13 bases left between them. This CDR3 is CASRAPGFSTDTQYF. The CDR3, as DNA: TGTGCCAGCAGGGCACCGGGATTTAGCACAGATACGCAGTATTTT.

This chain uses TRBV10-3 with TRBJ1-1, with D perhaps matching TRBD1 (5 bases). V lost 10 bases and J lost 6, with 18 bases in between. The CDR3 length is 13 residues. Germline CDR1 reads ENHRY; CDR2 reads SYGVKD. CDR3 residues: CASNDEGVAEAFF. CDR3 nucleotide sequence: TGTGCCAGCAACGACGAAGGGGTCGCTGAAGCTTTCTTT.

The J gene is TRBJ1-6, the V gene TRBV9; D is undetermined. Germline assignment: CDR1 SGDLS and CDR2 YYNGEE. This CDR3 comprises 12 residues. V lost 3 bases to trimming and J lost 8 bases, with 6 bases between them. The CDR3 loop reads CASSGSDSPLHF. The CDR3 bases are TGTGCCAGCAGCGGGTCGGATTCACCCCTCCACTTT.

The rearrangement joins TRBV7-9 to TRBJ2-3, with TRBD1 matching over 7 bases. CDR1 is SEHNR and CDR2 is FQNEAQ in the germline V gene (reference sequence). The V and J ends lost 6 bases and 0 bases, in that order; junction bases with no gene match: 15. This CDR3 contains 18 residues. The CDR3 sequence: CASRSKTGTETSTDTQYF. As DNA, the CDR3 is TGTGCCAGCAGAAGCAAAACCGGGACAGAAACTAGCACAGATACGCAGTATTTT.

Here the CDR3 reads CASSHLERKLFF. Here the CDR3 DNA reads TGTGCCAGCAGCCATCTAGAAAGGAAGCTGTTTTTT. J is TRBJ2-2 and V is TRBV3-1 (or the pseudogene TRBV3-2); no reliable D call. CDR3 length equals 12 residues. From germline, CDR1 is LGHDT and CDR2 YNNKEL (reference sequence). V was trimmed by 3 bases and J by 12 bases, leaving 11 bases between them.

The rearrangement uses TRBV4-2 and TRBJ2-1, with 12 bases that match TRBD2. In germline, CDR1 is LGHNA, CDR2 YNFKEQ. V lost 1 base, J lost 3 bases, and 4 bases stayed unmatched. This CDR3 spans 17 amino acids. The CDR3 DNA reads TGTGCCAGCAGCCAAGGACTAGCGGGGGACTACTACAATGAGCAGTTCTTC. Protein sequence: CASSQGLAGDYYNEQFF.

This clone was found once. The chain carries TRBV7-9 and TRBJ1-2, with a tentative D call TRBD1 (6 bases). This CDR3 has 15 residues. Trimming took 5 bases from V and 0 from J, leaving 13 bases between them. CDR1 and CDR2 from the germline V gene are SEHNR and FQNEAQ (reference sequence). Here the CDR3 reads CASSNREESNYGYTF. For the CDR3, the DNA is TGTGCCAGCAGCAACAGGGAGGAGTCTAACTATGGCTACACCTTC.

The V and J genes are TRBV2 and TRBJ1-6; D gene uncertain. Germline V gene data show CDR1 as SNHLY and CDR2 as FYNNEI. The CDR3 consists of 11 residues. V was trimmed by 3 bases and J by 14 bases, leaving 8 bases between them. CDR3: CASSEEQALHF. The DNA of the CDR3 is TGTGCCAGCAGTGAGGAGCAGGCCCTCCACTTT.